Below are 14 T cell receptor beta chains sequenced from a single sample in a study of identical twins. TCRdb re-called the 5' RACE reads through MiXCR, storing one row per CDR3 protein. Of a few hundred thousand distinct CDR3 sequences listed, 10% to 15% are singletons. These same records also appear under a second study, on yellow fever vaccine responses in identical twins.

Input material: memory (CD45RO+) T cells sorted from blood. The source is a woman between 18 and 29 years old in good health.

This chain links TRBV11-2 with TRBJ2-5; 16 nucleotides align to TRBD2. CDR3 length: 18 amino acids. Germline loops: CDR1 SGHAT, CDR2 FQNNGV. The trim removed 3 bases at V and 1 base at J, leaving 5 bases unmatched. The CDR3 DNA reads TGTGCCAGCAGCTTGGGACTAGCGGGAGGGTGGGTCCAAGAGACCCAGTACTTC. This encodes CASSLGLAGGWVQETQYF.

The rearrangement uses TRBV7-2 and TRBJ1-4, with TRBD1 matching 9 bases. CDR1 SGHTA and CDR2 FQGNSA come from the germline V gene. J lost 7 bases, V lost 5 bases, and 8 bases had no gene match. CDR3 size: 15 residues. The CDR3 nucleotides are TGTGCCAGCAGCCCAGCCGGGACAGGGAGTGAAAAACTGTTTTTT. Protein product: CASSPAGTGSEKLFF. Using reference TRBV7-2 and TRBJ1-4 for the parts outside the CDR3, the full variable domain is GAGVSQSPSNKVTEKGKDVELRCDPISGHTALYWYRQSLGQGLEFLIYFQGNSAPDKSGLPSDRFSAERTGGSVSTLTIQRTQQEDSAVYLCASSPAGTGSEKLFFGSGTQLSVL.

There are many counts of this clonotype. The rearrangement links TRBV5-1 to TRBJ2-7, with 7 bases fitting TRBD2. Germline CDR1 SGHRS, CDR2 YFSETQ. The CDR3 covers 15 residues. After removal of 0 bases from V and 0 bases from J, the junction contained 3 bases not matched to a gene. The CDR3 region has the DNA TGCGCCAGCAGCTTGGTTAGCGGGTTCTCCTACGAGCAGTACTTC. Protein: CASSLVSGFSYEQYF.

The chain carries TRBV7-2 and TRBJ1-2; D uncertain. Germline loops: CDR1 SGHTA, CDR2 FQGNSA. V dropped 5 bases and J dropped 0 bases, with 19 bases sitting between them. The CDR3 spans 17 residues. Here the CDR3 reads CASSKSGSGFANYGYTF. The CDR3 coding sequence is TGTGCCAGCAGCAAAAGCGGGTCGGGTTTTGCTAACTATGGCTACACCTTC. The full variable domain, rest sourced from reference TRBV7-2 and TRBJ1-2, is GAGVSQSPSNKVTEKGKDVELRCDPISGHTALYWYRQSLGQGLEFLIYFQGNSAPDKSGLPSDRFSAERTGGSVSTLTIQRTQQEDSAVYLCASSKSGSGFANYGYTFGSGTRLTVV.

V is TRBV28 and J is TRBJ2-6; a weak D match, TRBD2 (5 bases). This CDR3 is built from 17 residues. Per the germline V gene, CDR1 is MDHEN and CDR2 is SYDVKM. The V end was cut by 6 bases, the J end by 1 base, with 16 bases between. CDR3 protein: CASSPLIGGSGANVLTF. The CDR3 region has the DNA TGTGCCAGCAGCCCCCTTATTGGCGGGTCTGGGGCCAACGTCCTGACTTTC. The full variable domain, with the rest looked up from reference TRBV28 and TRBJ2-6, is DVKVTQSSRYLVKRTGEKVFLECVQDMDHENMFWYRQDPGLGLRLIYFSYDVKMKEKGDIPEGYSVSREKKERFSLILESASTNQTSMYLCASSPLIGGSGANVLTFGAGSRLTVL.

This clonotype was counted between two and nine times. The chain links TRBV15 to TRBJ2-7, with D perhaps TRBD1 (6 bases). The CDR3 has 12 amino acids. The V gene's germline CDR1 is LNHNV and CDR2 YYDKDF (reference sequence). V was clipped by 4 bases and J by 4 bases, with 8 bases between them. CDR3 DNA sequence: TGTGCCACCAGCATCGACAGGTACGAGCAGTACTTC. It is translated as CATSIDRYEQYF.

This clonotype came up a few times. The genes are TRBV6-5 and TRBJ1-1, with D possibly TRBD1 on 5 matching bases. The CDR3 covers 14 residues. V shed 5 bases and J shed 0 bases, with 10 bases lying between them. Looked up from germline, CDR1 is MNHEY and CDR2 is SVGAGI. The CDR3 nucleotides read TGTGCCAGCAGTCACCGGACAATGAACACTGAAGCTTTCTTT. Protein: CASSHRTMNTEAFF.

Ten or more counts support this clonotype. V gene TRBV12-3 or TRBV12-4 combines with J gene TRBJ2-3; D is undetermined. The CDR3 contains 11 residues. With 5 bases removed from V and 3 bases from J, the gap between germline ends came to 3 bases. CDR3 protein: CASSQTDTQYF. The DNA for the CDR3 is TGTGCCAGCAGTCAGACAGATACGCAGTATTTT.

CDR3 region: CASSSRGRTSGDQETQYF. The CDR3 nucleotides are TGTGCCAGCAGCTCAAGGGGTAGGACTAGCGGGGACCAAGAGACCCAGTACTTC. V gene TRBV11-2 combines with J gene TRBJ2-5; 12 bases fit TRBD2. The CDR3 has 18 amino acids. The ends lost 4 bases at V and 0 bases at J; junction bases unmatched: 9. Germline loops: CDR1 SGHAT, CDR2 FQNNGV. The whole variable domain, remainder taken from reference TRBV11-2 and TRBJ2-5, is EAGVAQSPRYKIIEKRQSVAFWCNPISGHATLYWYQQILGQGPKLLIQFQNNGVVDDSQLPKDRFSAERLKGVDSTLKIQPAKLEDSAVYLCASSSRGRTSGDQETQYFGPGTRLLVL.

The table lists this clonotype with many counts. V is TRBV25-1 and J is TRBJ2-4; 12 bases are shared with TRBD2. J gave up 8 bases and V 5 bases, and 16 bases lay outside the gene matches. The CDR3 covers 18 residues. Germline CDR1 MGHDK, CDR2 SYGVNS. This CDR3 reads CASSLILTSGRLRDIQYF. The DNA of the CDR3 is TGTGCCAGCAGTCTCATCTTGACTAGCGGGAGATTGAGGGACATTCAGTACTTC. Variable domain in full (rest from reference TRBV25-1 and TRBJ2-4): EADIYQTPRYLVIGTGKKITLECSQTMGHDKMYWYQQDPGMELHLIHYSYGVNSTEKGDLSSESTVSRIRTEHFPLTLESARPSHTSQYLCASSLILTSGRLRDIQYFGAGTRLSVL.

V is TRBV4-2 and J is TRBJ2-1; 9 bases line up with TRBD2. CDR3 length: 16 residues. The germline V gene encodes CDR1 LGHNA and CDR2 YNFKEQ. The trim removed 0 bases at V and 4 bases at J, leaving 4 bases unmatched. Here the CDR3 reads CASSQEIAGDYNEQFF. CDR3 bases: TGTGCCAGCAGCCAAGAAATAGCGGGGGATTACAATGAGCAGTTCTTC.

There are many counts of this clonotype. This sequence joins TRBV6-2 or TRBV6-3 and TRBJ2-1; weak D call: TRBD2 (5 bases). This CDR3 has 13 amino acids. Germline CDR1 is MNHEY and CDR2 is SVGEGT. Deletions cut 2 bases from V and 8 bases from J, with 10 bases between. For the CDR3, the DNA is TGTGCCAGCAGTTACGGGGAGTCCCATGAGCAGTTCTTC. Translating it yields CASSYGESHEQFF.

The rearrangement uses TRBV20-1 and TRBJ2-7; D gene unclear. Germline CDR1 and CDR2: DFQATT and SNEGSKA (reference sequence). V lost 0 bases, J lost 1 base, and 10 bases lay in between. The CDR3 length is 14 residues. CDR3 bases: TGCAGTGCTAGAGATATTGTACTTTCCTACGAGCAGTACTTC. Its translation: CSARDIVLSYEQYF.

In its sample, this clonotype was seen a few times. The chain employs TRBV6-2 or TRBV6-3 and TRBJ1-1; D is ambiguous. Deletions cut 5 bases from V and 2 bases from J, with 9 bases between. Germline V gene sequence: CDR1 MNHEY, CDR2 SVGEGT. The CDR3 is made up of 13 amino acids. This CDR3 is CASSQLINTEAFF. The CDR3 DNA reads TGTGCCAGCAGTCAGTTGATTAACACTGAAGCTTTCTTT.